Sequencing of this T cell receptor beta chain was carried out in a study of blood T cell repertoires in COVID-19. Germline V gives CDR1 KGHSH, CDR2 LQKENI. This CDR3 comprises 16 residues. The trim removed 5 bases at V and 4 bases at J, leaving 12 bases unmatched. Data came from immunoSEQ multiplex PCR; TCRdb stores just in-frame clones and leaves some out. The sample yields about 260,000 clones, 87% seen once. This TCR was recovered from a woman in her forties or fifties with acute or convalescent COVID-19. The sequencing sample was made of peripheral blood. V and J are TRBV18 and TRBJ2-7, with 9 bases aligning to TRBD2. CDR3 bases: TGTGCCAGCTCAGGTTCGACGCGGGAGGGTCGATACGAGCAGTACTTC. It codes for CASSGSTREGRYEQYF.